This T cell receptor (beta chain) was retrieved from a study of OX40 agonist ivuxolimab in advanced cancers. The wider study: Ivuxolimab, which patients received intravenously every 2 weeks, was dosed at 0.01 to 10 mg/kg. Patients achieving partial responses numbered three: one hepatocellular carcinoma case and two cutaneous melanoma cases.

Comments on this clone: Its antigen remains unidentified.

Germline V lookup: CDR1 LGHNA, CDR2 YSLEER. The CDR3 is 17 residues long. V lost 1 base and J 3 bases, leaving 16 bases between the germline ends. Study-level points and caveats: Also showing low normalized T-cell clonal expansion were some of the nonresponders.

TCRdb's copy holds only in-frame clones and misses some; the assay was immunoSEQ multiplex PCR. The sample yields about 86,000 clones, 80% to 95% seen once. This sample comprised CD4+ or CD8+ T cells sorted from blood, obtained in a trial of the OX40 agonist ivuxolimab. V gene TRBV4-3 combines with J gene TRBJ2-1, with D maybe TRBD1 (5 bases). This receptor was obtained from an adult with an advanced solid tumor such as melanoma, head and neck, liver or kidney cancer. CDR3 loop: CASSQVRSGSYYNEQFF. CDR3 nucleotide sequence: TGCGCCAGCAGCCAAGTAAGGTCAGGGTCCTACTACAATGAGCAGTTCTTC.